This entry lists 28 T cell receptor beta chains sequenced from one sample in a study of control samples from healthy donors and cancer patients. Repertoires were generated with immunoSEQ multiplex PCR, while TCRdb's copy carries only in-frame clones and drops some. The data contain approximately 230,000 clones, over 75% of them singletons. The sequencing input was PBMCs. The receptors derive from a woman aged 55 to 70 with lung cancer.

This clone was found once. The J gene is TRBJ2-7, the V gene TRBV6-1; D gene unclear. CDR1 is MNHNS, CDR2 SASEGT, per germline. The CDR3 totals 11 residues. V lost 3 bases to trimming and J lost 3 bases, with 3 bases between them. CDR3 loop: CASSDHYEQYF. Here the CDR3 DNA reads TGTGCCAGCAGTGACCACTACGAGCAGTACTTC.

The gene calls are TRBV11-2 and TRBJ1-6, with D perhaps TRBD1 (6 bases). The CDR3 spans 14 residues. Trimming pared 0 bases from V and 10 bases from J, leaving 10 bases between. CDR1 is SGHAT, CDR2 FQNNGV, per germline. CDR3 protein: CASSLDPGVSPLHF. The CDR3 DNA is TGTGCCAGCAGCTTAGATCCAGGGGTGTCACCCCTCCACTTT.

J is TRBJ1-2 and V is TRBV5-1; D not resolved. This CDR3 has 13 amino acids. Germline V gene lookup returns CDR1 SGHRS and CDR2 YFSETQ. The germline V and J ends were trimmed by 5 bases and 2 bases, with 10 bases remaining between them. The CDR3 protein is CASSDEGNYGYTF. The CDR3 coding sequence is TGCGCCAGCAGTGACGAAGGGAACTATGGCTACACCTTC.

The chain recombines TRBV29-1 with TRBJ2-3; D perhaps matches TRBD2 (5 bases). Trimming stripped 5 bases from V and 6 bases from J, with 15 bases between. The CDR3 is 13 amino acids. Germline V lookup: CDR1 SQVTM, CDR2 ANQGSEA. The CDR3 sequence is CSVRGLQMDTQYF. The CDR3 coding sequence is TGCAGCGTTCGGGGTCTCCAGATGGATACGCAGTATTTT.

CDR3 amino acids: CASSENVRETQYF. CDR3 coding DNA: TGTGCCAGCAGTGAAAATGTCCGAGAGACCCAGTACTTC. The chain links TRBV2 to TRBJ2-5; D is unclear. The CDR3 contains 13 residues. Trimming left V 2 bases short and J 4 bases short, with 8 bases between. Germline CDR1 SNHLY, CDR2 FYNNEI.

V usage is TRBV20-1 and J usage is TRBJ2-1; no definite D call. This CDR3 contains 10 residues. Germline V CDR1 and CDR2: DFQATT, SNEGSKA (reference sequence). Trimming removed 3 bases from V and 8 bases from J, with 5 bases in between. CDR3 sequence reads: CSASKHEQFF. The CDR3 nucleotides are TGCAGTGCTAGCAAACATGAGCAGTTCTTC.

The chain carries TRBV14 and TRBJ2-2; 9 bases align to TRBD2. The V segment lost 4 bases and the J segment 5 bases; nucleotides outside the gene matches: 8. CDR1 is SGHDN and CDR2 is FVKESK in the germline V gene. The CDR3 runs 16 residues. This chain's CDR3 is CASSPRVAGATGELFF. The CDR3 DNA follows: TGTGCCAGCAGCCCCCGGGTAGCGGGAGCTACCGGGGAGCTGTTTTTT.

This clone was detected once. The rearrangement links TRBV11-1 to TRBJ1-6; D unresolved. This CDR3 spans 14 amino acids. The germline gives CDR1 SGHAT, CDR2 FQDESV (reference sequence). Deletions cut 5 bases from V and 7 bases from J, with 12 bases between. CDR3 in amino acids: CASSPSGGNSPLHF. The CDR3 nucleotides read TGTGCCAGCAGCCCCAGTGGCGGGAATTCACCCCTCCACTTT.

The V and J genes are TRBV2 and TRBJ2-4; perhaps D is TRBD1 or TRBD2 (6 bases each). Germline V gene lookup returns CDR1 SNHLY and CDR2 FYNNEI. The CDR3 spans 18 residues. V was clipped by 7 bases and J by 0 bases, with 22 bases between them. The CDR3 nucleotides are TGTGCCAGCAACCCCGGGGGCTCACCGCTACTAGCCAAAAACATTCAGTACTTC. This gives the protein CASNPGGSPLLAKNIQYF.

The rearrangement uses TRBV24-1 and TRBJ2-1; 7 bases map to TRBD2. V lost 2 bases, J lost 6 bases, and 12 bases stayed unmatched. This CDR3 has 17 residues. Germline V gives CDR1 KGHDR, CDR2 SFDVKD. The CDR3 DNA reads as TGTGCCACCAGTGATTCGGGCGGTTTGCGGGAGAGCAATGAGCAGTTCTTC. Its protein product is CATSDSGGLRESNEQFF.

This clone appeared once. V is TRBV5-1 and J is TRBJ2-7; possibly TRBD1 for D (5 bases). The CDR3 contains 13 residues. Germline CDR1 reads SGHRS; CDR2 reads YFSETQ. Trimming stripped 7 bases from V and 4 bases from J, with 15 bases between. The CDR3 sequence is CASGVGSGYEQYF. In DNA, the CDR3 is TGCGCCAGCGGGGTGGGTTCAGGGTACGAGCAGTACTTC.

The chain combines TRBV18 with TRBJ1-1; D not certain. Germline V gene sequence: CDR1 KGHSH, CDR2 LQKENI. The ends were cut back, 1 base at V and 6 bases at J, with 15 bases in the middle. The CDR3 covers 15 residues. CDR3 sequence (DNA): TGTGCCAGCTCACCACAGGGAGGTCCCGGGGCTGAAGCTTTCTTT. Its protein product is CASSPQGGPGAEAFF. The full variable domain, completed using reference TRBV18 and TRBJ1-1, is NAGVMQNPRHLVRRRGQEARLRCSPMKGHSHVYWYRQLPEEGLKFMVYLQKENIIDESGMPKERFSAEFPKEGPSILRIQQVVRGDSAAYFCASSPQGGPGAEAFFGQGTRLTVV.

The chain links TRBV14 to TRBJ2-7, with 8 bases lining up with TRBD1. Per germline, CDR1 SGHDN and CDR2 FVKESK. Trimming took 3 bases from V and 2 from J; bases not matched to a gene: 9. This CDR3 has 16 amino acids. CDR3: CASSHIRDRRPYEQYF. In DNA form, the CDR3 reads TGTGCCAGCAGCCACATCCGGGACAGGAGACCCTACGAGCAGTACTTC.

The chain recombines TRBV3-1 (or the pseudogene TRBV3-2) with TRBJ1-2; D remains ambiguous. The germline gives CDR1 LGHDT, CDR2 YNNKEL (reference sequence). Trimming shortened V by 1 base and J by 3 bases, and 6 bases separated the two germline ends. This CDR3 has 13 amino acids. CDR3 protein: CASSQAAYYGYTF. CDR3 sequence (DNA): TGTGCCAGCAGCCAAGCGGCCTACTATGGCTACACCTTC.

The chain uses TRBV23-1 and TRBJ2-1; D not resolved. TRBV23-1 is identified as an open reading frame with a role that is uncertain. V was cut by 4 bases and J by 4 bases, with 11 bases left in between. The CDR3 consists of 14 residues. Here the CDR3 DNA reads TGCGCCAGCAGTCCCACCCCCTCTTACAATGAGCAGTTCTTC. It codes for CASSPTPSYNEQFF.

This clone came up once. CDR3 protein: CASSRAADSLIRNQPQHF. The CDR3 DNA reads as TGTGCCAGTAGTAGAGCAGCGGACAGTTTGATAAGAAATCAGCCCCAGCATTTT. The chain recombines TRBV19 with TRBJ1-5; weak D call: TRBD1 (6 bases). The V end was cut by 4 bases, the J end by 4 bases, with 23 bases between. This CDR3 comprises 18 residues. CDR1 and CDR2 from the germline V gene are LNHDA and SQIVND (reference sequence).

Only one count was recorded for this clone. The CDR3 DNA follows: TGTGCCAGCAGCGCCCCGGGGACAAGAGAAAAACTGTTTTTT. It codes for CASSAPGTREKLFF. V and J are TRBV5-6 and TRBJ1-4; D is possibly TRBD1 (6 bases). Per the germline V gene, CDR1 is SGHDT and CDR2 is YYEEEE. The CDR3 loop spans 14 amino acids. The V gene lost 4 bases and the J gene lost 8 bases, with 15 bases spanning the gap.

This clone occurred a few times. The genes are TRBV30 and TRBJ1-5; unclear D gene. Trimming took off 1 base at V and 0 bases at J, with 10 bases between the two ends. The CDR3 spans 15 residues. The germline CDR1 and CDR2 sequences are GTSNPN and SVGIG (reference sequence). The CDR3, as DNA: TGTGCCTGGAGTGATTCTCAGGCTAGCAATCAGCCCCAGCATTTT. Its translation is CAWSDSQASNQPQHF.

The chain recombines TRBV5-1 with TRBJ2-1; D may be TRBD1 (5 bases). Germline CDR1 reads SGHRS; CDR2 reads YFSETQ. V was cut by 5 bases and J by 3 bases, with 6 bases left in between. The CDR3 consists of 12 residues. The CDR3 sequence is CASRGDYNEQFF. Here the CDR3 DNA reads TGCGCCAGCAGAGGGGACTACAATGAGCAGTTCTTC. The full variable domain, rest sourced from reference TRBV5-1 and TRBJ2-1, is KAGVTQTPRYLIKTRGQQVTLSCSPISGHRSVSWYQQTPGQGLQFLFEYFSETQRNKGNFPGRFSGRQFSNSRSEMNVSTLELGDSALYLCASRGDYNEQFFGPGTRLTVL.

This clone occurred many times. This chain joins TRBV27 and TRBJ2-7; D unclear. Trimming pared 0 bases from V and 1 base from J, leaving 10 bases between. In germline, CDR1 is MNHEY, CDR2 SMNVEV (reference sequence). The CDR3 extends over 15 amino acids. The CDR3 DNA reads TGTGCCAGCAGTTTATCGTTTGAGGAATCCTACGAGCAGTACTTC. This encodes CASSLSFEESYEQYF.

The V call is TRBV20-1, the J call TRBJ2-7, with TRBD2 matching 9 bases. V lost 3 bases and J lost 8; bases outside the gene matches: 2. The CDR3 spans 11 residues. Germline values: CDR1 DFQATT, CDR2 SNEGSKA (reference sequence). The CDR3: CSASSGSQQYF. The CDR3 nucleotides read TGCAGTGCTAGTAGCGGGAGCCAGCAGTACTTC.

In this sample, this clone turned up a few times. This chain uses TRBV4-1 with TRBJ2-4; D is perhaps TRBD1 (6 bases). The germline V and J ends were trimmed by 3 bases and 0 bases, with 18 bases remaining between them. CDR3 size: 18 residues. In germline, CDR1 is MGHRA, CDR2 YSYEKL. The CDR3 region is CASSHLEKTGIAKNIQYF. The CDR3 DNA follows: TGCGCCAGCAGCCACCTCGAAAAGACAGGAATAGCCAAAAACATTCAGTACTTC.

The chain joins TRBV5-6 to TRBJ2-7, with no clear D. V shed 0 bases and J shed 6 bases, with 13 bases lying between them. Germline CDR1 and CDR2: SGHDT and YYEEEE. The CDR3 runs 14 residues. The CDR3 DNA reads as TGTGCCAGCAGCTTGGTAGGCCCGAGCAGCGAGCAGTACTTC. This gives the protein CASSLVGPSSEQYF.

The chain joins TRBV19 to TRBJ1-3, with D possibly matching TRBD1 (6 bases). Germline CDR1 LNHDA, CDR2 SQIVND (reference sequence). V was clipped by 5 bases and J by 3 bases, with 14 bases between them. This CDR3 region has 15 residues. CDR3 sequence (DNA): TGTGCCAGTAGTTCGGGGGGCGCCTTTGGAAACACCATATATTTT. This codes for CASSSGGAFGNTIYF.

The chain has TRBV4-1 and TRBJ2-6; 10 bases align to TRBD2. This CDR3 is built from 17 residues. CDR1 is MGHRA and CDR2 is YSYEKL in the germline V gene. J gave up 16 bases and V 0 bases, and 15 bases lay outside the gene matches. The CDR3 sequence: CASSQDAPLAGAPTLTF. The CDR3 DNA is TGCGCCAGCAGCCAAGATGCCCCCCTAGCGGGGGCACCAACACTGACTTTC.

The chain recombines TRBV5-4 with TRBJ2-3, with D perhaps matching TRBD2 (5 bases). Germline V gene data show CDR1 as SGHNT and CDR2 as YYREEE (reference sequence). The CDR3 is 15 amino acids. V was shortened by 3 bases and J by 0 bases, with 11 bases between the two germline ends. The CDR3 protein is CASSSGRTSTDTQYF. The CDR3 nucleotides read TGTGCCAGCAGCTCTGGCAGGACTAGCACAGATACGCAGTATTTT.

The chain carries TRBV4-2 and TRBJ1-2, with a weak D call TRBD1 (5 bases). There are 14 residues in the CDR3. V lost 4 bases to trimming and J lost 6 bases, with 15 bases between them. From germline, CDR1 is LGHNA and CDR2 YNFKEQ. The CDR3 sequence is CASSREVGQNGYTF. DNA for the CDR3: TGTGCCAGCAGCCGGGAAGTGGGGCAGAATGGCTACACCTTC.

The chain carries TRBV5-6 and TRBJ2-3; 15 bases agree with TRBD2. Losses at the gene ends were 1 base for V and 5 bases for J; bases not matched to a gene: 2. Germline loops: CDR1 SGHDT, CDR2 YYEEEE. This CDR3 has 16 amino acids. DNA of the CDR3: TGTGCCAGCAGCTTGCTGGGACTAGCGGGAGGAGATACGCAGTATTTT. Translation gives CASSLLGLAGGDTQYF.